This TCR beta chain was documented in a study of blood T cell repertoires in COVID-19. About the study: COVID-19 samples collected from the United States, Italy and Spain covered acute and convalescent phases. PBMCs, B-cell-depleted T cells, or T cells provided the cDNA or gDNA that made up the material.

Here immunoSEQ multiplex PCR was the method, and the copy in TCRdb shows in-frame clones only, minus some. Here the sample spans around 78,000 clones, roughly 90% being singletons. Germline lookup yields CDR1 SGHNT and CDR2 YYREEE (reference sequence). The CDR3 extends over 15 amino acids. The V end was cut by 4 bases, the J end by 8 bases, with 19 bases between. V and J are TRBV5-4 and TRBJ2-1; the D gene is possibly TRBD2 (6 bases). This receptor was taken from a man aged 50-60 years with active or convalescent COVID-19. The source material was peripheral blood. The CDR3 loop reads CASSKSPGLFDEQFF. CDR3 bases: TGTGCCAGCAGCAAATCACCGGGACTCTTCGATGAGCAGTTCTTC.